The TCR beta chain described here comes from a study of blood T cells in healthy people across ages. PCR was performed a second time for roughly 7 to 12 cycles using a sample-barcoded 5' primer and a J-beta primer mix. Each CDR3 protein gets one entry after TCRdb re-called the 5' RACE reads with MiXCR. The sample includes some 890,000 distinct CDR3 sequences, almost 30% of them seen just once. Findings and limits, study-wide: The study could not conclusively compare naive and antigen-experienced cells, given its unsorted PBMCs.

Germline-derived CDR1 and CDR2 are DFQATT and SNEGSKA (reference sequence). CDR3 length: 13 residues. Between the trimmed V and J ends, which lost 8 bases and 1 base, there was a span of 12 bases. This clonotype was seen many times. The antigen remains unidentified. The same specimen was also included in a second study, on T cells of mothers and their children. As reported in that work: When the second PCR was run, its M1S primer added sample barcodes and 2-4 random nucleotides. Overlap ran slightly, non-significantly higher for related than unrelated mother-child pairs.

The receptor was derived from a woman aged 40 to 50 in good health. The sample consisted of blood. The V and J genes are TRBV20-1 and TRBJ2-1; D unresolved. CDR3 region: CSIRALSYNEQFF. For the CDR3, the DNA is TGCAGTATTAGGGCATTATCCTACAATGAGCAGTTCTTC.